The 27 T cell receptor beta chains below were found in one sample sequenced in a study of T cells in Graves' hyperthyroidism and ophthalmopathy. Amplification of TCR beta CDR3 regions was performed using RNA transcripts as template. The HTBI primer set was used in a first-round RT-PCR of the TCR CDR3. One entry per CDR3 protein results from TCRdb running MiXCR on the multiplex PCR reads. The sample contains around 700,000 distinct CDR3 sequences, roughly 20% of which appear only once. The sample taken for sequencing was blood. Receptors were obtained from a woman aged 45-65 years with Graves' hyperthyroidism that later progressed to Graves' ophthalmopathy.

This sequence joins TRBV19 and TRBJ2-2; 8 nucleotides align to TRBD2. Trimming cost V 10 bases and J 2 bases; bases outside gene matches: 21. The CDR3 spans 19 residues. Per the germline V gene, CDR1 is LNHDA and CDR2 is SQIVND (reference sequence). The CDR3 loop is CATKTRDRGGMINTGELFF. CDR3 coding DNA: TGTGCCACCAAAACTAGAGATCGGGGGGGCATGATCAACACCGGGGAGCTGTTTTTT.

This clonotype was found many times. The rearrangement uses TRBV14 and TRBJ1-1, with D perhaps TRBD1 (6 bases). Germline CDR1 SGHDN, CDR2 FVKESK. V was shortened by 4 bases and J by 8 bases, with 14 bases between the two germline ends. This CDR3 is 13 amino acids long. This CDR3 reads CASSRRQATEAFF. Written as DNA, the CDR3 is TGTGCCAGCAGCCGGAGACAGGCGACAGAAGCTTTCTTT.

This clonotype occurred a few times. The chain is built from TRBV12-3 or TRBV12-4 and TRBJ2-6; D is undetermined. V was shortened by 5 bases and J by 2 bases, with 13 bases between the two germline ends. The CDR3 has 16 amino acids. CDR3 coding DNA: TGTGCCAGCAGTGGTGTGGGTACCCCTGGGGCCAACGTCCTGACTTTC. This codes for CASSGVGTPGANVLTF.

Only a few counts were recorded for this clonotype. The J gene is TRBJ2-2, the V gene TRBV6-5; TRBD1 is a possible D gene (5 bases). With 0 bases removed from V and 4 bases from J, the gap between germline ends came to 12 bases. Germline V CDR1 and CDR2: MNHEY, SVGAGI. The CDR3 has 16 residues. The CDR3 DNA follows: TGTGCCAGCAGTTACTCCCGGACACCTATCACCGGGGAGCTGTTTTTT. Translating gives CASSYSRTPITGELFF.

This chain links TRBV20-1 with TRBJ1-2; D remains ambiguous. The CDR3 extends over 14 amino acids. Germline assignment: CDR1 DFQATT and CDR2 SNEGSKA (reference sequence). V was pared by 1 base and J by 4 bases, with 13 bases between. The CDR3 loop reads CSARAARPGYGYTF. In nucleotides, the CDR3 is TGCAGTGCTAGAGCGGCCAGGCCGGGCTATGGCTACACCTTC.

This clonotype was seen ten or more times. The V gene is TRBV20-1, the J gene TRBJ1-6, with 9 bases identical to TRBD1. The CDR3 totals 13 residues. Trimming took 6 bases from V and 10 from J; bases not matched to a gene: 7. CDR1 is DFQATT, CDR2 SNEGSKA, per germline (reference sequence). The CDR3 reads CSATGTGSSPLHF. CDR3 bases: TGCAGTGCAACCGGGACAGGGTCATCACCCCTCCACTTT.

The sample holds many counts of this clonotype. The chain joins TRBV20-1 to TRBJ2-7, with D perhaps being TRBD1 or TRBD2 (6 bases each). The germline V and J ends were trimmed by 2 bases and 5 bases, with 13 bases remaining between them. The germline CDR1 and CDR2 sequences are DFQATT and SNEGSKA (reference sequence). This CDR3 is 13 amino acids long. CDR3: CSARLGGLDEQYF. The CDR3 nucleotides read TGCAGTGCTAGACTGGGGGGCCTCGACGAGCAGTACTTC.

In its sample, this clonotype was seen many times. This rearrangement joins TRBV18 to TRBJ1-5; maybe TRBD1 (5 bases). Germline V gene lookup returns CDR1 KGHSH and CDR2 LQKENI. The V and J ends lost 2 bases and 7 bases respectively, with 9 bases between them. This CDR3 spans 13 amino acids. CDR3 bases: TGTGCCAGCTCACCAGAGGGGAAGCAGCCCCAGCATTTT. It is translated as CASSPEGKQPQHF.

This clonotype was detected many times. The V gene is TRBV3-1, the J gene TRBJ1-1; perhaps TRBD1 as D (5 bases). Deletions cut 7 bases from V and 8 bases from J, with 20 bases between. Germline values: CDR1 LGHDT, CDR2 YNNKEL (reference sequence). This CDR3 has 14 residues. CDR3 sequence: CASTTVNQGSEAFF. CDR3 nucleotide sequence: TGTGCCAGCACCACGGTGAACCAGGGATCCGAAGCTTTCTTT.

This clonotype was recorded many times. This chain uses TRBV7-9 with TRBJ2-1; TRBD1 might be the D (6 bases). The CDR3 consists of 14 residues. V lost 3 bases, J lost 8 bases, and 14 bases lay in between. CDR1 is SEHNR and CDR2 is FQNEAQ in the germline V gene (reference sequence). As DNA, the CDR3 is TGTGCCAGCAGCTTGGGGGCCGCAGGTGATGAGCAGTTCTTC. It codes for CASSLGAAGDEQFF.

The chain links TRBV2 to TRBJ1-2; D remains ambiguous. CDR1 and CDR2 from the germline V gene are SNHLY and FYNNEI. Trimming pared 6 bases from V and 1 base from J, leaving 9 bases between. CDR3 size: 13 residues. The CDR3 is CASSDALNYGYTF. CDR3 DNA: TGTGCCAGCAGCGACGCCCTTAACTATGGCTACACCTTC.

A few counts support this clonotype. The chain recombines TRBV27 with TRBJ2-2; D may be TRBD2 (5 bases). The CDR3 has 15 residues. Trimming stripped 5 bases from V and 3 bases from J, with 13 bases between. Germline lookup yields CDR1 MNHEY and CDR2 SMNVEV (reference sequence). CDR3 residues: CASSPLDGDTGELFF. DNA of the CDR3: TGTGCCAGCAGTCCCTTGGACGGGGACACCGGGGAGCTGTTTTTT.

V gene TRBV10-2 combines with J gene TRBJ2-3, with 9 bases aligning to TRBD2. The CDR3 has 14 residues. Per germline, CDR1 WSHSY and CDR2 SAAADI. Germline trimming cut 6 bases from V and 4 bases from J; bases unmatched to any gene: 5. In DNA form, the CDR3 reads TGCGCCAGCAGACTAGCGGGTTCACCAGATACGCAGTATTTT. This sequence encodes CASRLAGSPDTQYF.

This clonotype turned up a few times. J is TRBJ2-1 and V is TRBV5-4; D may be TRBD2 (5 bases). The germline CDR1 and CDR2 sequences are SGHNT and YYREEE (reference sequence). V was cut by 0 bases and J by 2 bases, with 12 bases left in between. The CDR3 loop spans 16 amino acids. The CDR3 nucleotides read TGTGCCAGCAGCTTGGATCTCGGGGTCGCCTACAATGAGCAGTTCTTC. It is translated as CASSLDLGVAYNEQFF.

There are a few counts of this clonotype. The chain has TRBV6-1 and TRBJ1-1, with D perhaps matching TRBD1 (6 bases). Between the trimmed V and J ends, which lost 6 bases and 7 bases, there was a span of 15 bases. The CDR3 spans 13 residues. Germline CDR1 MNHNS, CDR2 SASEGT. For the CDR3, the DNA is TGTGCCAGCAGAATAGGGGGGTTGAGTGAAGCTTTCTTT. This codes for CASRIGGLSEAFF.

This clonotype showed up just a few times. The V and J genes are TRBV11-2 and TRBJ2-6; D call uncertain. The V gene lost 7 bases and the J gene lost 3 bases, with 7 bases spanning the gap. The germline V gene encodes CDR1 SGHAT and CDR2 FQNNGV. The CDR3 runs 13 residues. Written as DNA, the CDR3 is TGTGCCAGCACCCAGAGTGGGGCCAACGTCCTGACTTTC. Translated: CASTQSGANVLTF.

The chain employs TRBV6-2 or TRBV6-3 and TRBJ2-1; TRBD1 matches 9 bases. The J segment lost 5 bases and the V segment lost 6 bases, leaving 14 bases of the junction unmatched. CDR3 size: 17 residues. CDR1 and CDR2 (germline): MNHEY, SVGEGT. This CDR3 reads CASRDPRQGGSHNEQFF. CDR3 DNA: TGTGCCAGCAGGGACCCCCGACAGGGGGGGAGCCACAATGAGCAGTTCTTC.

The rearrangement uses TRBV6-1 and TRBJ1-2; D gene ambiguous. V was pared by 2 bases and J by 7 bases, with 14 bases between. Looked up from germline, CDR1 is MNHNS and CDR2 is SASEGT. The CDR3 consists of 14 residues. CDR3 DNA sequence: TGTGCCAGCAGTGAAATGGCAGCATCTAGTGGCTACACCTTC. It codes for CASSEMAASSGYTF.

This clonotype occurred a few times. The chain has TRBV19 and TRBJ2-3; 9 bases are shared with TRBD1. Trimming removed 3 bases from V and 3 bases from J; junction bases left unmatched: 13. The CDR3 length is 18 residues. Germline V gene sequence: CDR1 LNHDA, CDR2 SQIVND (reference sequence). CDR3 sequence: CASSITTGGGAATDTQYF. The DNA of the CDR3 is TGTGCCAGTAGTATTACCACAGGGGGCGGGGCGGCGACAGATACGCAGTATTTT.

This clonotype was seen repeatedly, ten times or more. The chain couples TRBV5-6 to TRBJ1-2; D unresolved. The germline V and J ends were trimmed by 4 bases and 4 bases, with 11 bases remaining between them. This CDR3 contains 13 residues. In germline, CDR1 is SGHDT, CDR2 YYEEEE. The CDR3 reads CASSAPPSYGYTF. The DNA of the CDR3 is TGTGCCAGCAGCGCCCCCCCCAGCTATGGCTACACCTTC.

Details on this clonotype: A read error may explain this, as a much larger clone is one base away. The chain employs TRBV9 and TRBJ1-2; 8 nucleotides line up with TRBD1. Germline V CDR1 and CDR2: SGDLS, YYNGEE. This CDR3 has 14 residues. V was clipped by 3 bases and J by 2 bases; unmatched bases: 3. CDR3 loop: CASSGQGTNYGYTF. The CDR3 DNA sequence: TGTGCCAGCAGCGGACAGGGGACGAACTATGGCTACACCTTC.

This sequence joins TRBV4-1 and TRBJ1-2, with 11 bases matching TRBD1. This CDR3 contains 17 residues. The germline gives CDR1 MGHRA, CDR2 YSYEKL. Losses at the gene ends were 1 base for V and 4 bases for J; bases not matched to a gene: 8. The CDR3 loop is CASSQVLGGQGGYGYTF. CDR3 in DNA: TGCGCCAGCAGCCAAGTACTCGGGGGACAGGGGGGCTATGGCTACACCTTC.

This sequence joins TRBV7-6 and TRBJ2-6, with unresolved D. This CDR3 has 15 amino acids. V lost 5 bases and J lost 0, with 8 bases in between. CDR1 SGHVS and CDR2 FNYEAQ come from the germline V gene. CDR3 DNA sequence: TGTGCCAGCAGCCTAGACGGCTCTGGGGCCAACGTCCTGACTTTC. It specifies CASSLDGSGANVLTF.

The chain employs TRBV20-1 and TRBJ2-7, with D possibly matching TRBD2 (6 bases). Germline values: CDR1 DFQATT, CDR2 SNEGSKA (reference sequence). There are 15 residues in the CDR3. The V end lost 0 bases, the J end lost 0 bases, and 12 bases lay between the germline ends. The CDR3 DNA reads TGCAGTGCTAGAGATATAGGAGGGACCTCCTACGAGCAGTACTTC. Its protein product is CSARDIGGTSYEQYF.

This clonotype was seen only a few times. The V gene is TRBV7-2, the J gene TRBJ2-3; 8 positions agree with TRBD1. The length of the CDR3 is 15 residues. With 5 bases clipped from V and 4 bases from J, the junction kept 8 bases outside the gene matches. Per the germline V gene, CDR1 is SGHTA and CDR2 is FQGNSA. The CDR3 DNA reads TGTGCCAGCAGCACGTCTCCGACAGGGGCAGATACGCAGTATTTT. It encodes CASSTSPTGADTQYF.

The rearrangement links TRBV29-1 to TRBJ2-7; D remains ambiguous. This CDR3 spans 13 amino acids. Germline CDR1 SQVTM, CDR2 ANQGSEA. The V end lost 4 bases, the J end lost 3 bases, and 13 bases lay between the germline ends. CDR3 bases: TGCAGCGTTGTTTCTCCAGGCCACTACGAGCAGTACTTC. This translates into CSVVSPGHYEQYF.

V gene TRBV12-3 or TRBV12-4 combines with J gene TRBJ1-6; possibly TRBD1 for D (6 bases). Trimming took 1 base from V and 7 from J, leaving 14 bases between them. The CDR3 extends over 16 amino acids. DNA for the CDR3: TGTGCCAGCAGTTTAGGCCAAACAGGGATCAATTCACCCCTCCACTTT. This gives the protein CASSLGQTGINSPLHF.